This TCR beta chain was recorded in a study of T cell responses to AZD1222 COVID-19 vaccine. Study-wide points: Two AZD1222 administrations were followed by greater Spike-specific TCR breadth and depth. Close to half of spike-specific TCRs reportedly recognize unmutated variant regions. A mostly white British donor set with more females was recruited, and clonal diversity was possibly underestimated.

Some clones are missing from TCRdb's copy, which holds only in-frame ones; the method was immunoSEQ multiplex PCR. This sample has roughly 60,000 clones, with roughly 80% found just once. It was second doses at about 4 or about 12 weeks that were pooled. As to this clone: What it binds is unknown.

The source material was peripheral blood, sampled 28 days after the second AZD1222 dose. This sequence was found in an adult who received the AZD1222 COVID-19 vaccine.

The CDR3 sequence is CATSDAGAGGTTGELFF. For the CDR3, the DNA is TGTGCCACCAGTGACGCTGGGGCGGGGGGAACAACCGGGGAGCTGTTTTTT. The chain links TRBV24-1 to TRBJ2-2, with 8 bases identical to TRBD2. Trimming cost V 4 bases and J 5 bases; bases outside gene matches: 11. The CDR3 has 17 residues. The germline gives CDR1 KGHDR, CDR2 SFDVKD.